This T cell receptor beta chain came from a study of T cell responses to AZD1222 COVID-19 vaccine. The V gene's germline CDR1 is MNHEY and CDR2 SMNVEV (reference sequence). The V end lost 5 bases, the J end lost 6 bases, and 16 bases lay between the germline ends. The CDR3 loop spans 14 amino acids. Profiling relied on immunoSEQ multiplex PCR, and the TCRdb table lists in-frame clones only, not all of them. The data hold around 100,000 clones, with 92% observed a single time. The chain employs TRBV27 and TRBJ1-2; D is perhaps TRBD1 (5 bases). Here the sequenced sample was peripheral blood, taken on day 0 of AZD1222 vaccination. The clonotype comes from an adult in good health. CDR3 DNA sequence: TGTGCCAGCAGTCCTCCGGGGGGTAGGCATGGCTACACCTTC. The encoded protein is CASSPPGGRHGYTF.